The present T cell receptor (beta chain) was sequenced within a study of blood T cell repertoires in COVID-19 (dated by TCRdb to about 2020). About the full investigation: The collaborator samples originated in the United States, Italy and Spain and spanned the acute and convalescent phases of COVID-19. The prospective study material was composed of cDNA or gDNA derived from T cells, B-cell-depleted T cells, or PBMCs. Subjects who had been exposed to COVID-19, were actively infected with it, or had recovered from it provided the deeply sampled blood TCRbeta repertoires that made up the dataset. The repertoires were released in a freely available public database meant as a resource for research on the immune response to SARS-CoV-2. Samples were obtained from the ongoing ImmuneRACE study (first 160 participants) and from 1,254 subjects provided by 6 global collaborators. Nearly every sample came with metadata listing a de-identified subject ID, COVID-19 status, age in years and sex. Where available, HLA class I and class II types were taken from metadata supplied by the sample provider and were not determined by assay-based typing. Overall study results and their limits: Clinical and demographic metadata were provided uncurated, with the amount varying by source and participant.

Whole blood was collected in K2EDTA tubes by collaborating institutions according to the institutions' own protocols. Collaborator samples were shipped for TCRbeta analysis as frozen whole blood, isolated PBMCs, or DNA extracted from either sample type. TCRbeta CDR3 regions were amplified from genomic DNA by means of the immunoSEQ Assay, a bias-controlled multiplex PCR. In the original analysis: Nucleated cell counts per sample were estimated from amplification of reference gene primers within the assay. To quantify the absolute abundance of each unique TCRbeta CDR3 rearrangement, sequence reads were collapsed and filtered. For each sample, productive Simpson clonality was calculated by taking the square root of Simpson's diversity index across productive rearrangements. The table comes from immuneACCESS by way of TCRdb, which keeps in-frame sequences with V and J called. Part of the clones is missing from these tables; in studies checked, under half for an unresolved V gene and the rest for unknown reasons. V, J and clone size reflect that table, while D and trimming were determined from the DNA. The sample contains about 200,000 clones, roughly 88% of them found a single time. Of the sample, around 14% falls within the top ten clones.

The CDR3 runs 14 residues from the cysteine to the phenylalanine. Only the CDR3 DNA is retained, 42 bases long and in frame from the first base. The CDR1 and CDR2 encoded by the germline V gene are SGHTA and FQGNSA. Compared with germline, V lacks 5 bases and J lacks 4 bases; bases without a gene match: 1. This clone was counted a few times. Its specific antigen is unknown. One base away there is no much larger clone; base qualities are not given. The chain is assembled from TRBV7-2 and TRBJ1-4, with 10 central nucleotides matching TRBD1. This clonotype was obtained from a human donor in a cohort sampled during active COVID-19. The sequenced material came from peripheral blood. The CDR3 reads CASSRDRGNEKLFF. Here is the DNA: TGTGCCAGCAGCCGGGACAGGGGTAATGAAAAACTGTTTTTT.